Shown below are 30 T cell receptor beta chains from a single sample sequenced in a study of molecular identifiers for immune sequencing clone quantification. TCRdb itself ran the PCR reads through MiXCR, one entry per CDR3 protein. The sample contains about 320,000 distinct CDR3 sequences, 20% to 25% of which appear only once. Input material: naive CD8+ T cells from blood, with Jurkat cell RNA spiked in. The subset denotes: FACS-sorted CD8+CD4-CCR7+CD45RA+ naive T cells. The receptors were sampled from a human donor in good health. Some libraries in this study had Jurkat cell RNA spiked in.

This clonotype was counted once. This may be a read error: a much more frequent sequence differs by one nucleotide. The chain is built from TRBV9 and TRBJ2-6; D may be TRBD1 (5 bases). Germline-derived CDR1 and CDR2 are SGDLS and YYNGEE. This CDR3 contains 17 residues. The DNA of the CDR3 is TGTGCCAGCAGCGTAGACCCAGGGATCCCTGGGGCCAACGCCCTGACTTTC. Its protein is CASSVDPGIPGANALTF.

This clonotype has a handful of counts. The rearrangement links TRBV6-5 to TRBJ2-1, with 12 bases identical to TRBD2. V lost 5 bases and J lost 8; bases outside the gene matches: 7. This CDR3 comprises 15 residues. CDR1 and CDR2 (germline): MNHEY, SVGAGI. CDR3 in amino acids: CASSPLAGGIHEQFF. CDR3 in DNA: TGTGCCAGCAGTCCCCTAGCGGGGGGGATCCATGAGCAGTTCTTC.

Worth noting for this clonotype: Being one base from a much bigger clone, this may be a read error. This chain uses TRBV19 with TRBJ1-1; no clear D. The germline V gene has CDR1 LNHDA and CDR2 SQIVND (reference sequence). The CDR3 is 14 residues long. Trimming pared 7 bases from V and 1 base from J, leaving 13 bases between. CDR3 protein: CASTAGIPNTEAFF. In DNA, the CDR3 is TGTGCCAGTACTGCGGGGATACCGAACACTGAAGCTTTCTTT.

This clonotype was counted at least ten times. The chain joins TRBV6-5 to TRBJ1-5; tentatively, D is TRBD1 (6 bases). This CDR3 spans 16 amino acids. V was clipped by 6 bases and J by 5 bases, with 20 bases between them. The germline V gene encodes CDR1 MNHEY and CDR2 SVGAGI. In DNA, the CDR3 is TGTGCCAGCAGCCTGACAGGTCCCTCCCTTCATCAGCCCCAGCATTTT. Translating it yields CASSLTGPSLHQPQHF.

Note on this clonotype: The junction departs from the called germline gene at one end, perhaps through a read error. Here the CDR3 DNA reads TGCAGCGTTGACAGGACAGGGAGGAACACTGAAGCTCTCTTT. As protein: CSVDRTGRNTEALF. The chain combines TRBV29-1 with TRBJ1-1, with 8 nucleotides matching TRBD1. Germline loops: CDR1 SQVTM, CDR2 ANQGSEA. CDR3 length equals 14 residues.

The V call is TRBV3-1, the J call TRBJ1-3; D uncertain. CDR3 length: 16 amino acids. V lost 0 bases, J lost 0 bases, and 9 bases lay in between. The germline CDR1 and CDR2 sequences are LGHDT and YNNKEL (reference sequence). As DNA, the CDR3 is TGTGCCAGCAGCCAAGATACCCACAACTCTGGAAACACCATATATTTT. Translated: CASSQDTHNSGNTIYF. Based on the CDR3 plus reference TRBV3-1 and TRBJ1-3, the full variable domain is DTAVSQTPKYLVTQMGNDKSIKCEQNLGHDTMYWYKQDSKKFLKIMFSYNNKELIINETVPNRFSPKSPDKAHLNLHINSLELGDSAVYFCASSQDTHNSGNTIYFGEGSWLTVV.

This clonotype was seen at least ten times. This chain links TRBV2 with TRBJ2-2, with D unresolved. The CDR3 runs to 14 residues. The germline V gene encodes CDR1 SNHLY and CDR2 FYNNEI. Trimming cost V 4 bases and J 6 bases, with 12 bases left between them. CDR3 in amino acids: CASSVSDAPGELFF. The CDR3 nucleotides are TGTGCCAGCAGTGTCTCGGACGCACCCGGGGAGCTGTTTTTT. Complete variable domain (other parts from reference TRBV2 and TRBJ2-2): EPEVTQTPSHQVTQMGQEVILRCVPISNHLYFYWYRQILGQKVEFLVSFYNNEISEKSEIFDDQFSVERPDGSNFTLKIRSTKLEDSAMYFCASSVSDAPGELFFGEGSRLTVL.

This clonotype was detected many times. This CDR3 is CASSYGGSYEQYF. The CDR3 nucleotides read TGTGCCAGCAGTTACGGGGGTTCCTACGAGCAGTACTTC. This sequence joins TRBV6-5 and TRBJ2-7; D assignment may be TRBD1 or TRBD2 (5 bases each). Trimming left V 2 bases short and J 1 base short, with 6 bases between. The CDR3 sequence is 13 residues long. CDR1 is MNHEY and CDR2 is SVGAGI in the germline V gene.

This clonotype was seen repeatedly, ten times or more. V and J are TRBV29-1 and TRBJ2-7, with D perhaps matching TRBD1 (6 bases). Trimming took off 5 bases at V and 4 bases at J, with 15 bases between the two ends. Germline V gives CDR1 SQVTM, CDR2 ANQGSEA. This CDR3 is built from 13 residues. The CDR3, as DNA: TGCAGCGTTTCCGACAGGACTTCTTACGAGCAGTACTTC. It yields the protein CSVSDRTSYEQYF.

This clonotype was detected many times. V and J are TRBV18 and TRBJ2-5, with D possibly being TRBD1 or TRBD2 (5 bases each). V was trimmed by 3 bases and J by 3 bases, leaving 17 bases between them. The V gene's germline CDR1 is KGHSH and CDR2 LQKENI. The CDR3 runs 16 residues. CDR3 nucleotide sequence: TGTGCCAGCTCACCGGGGCCTGGGACGGTAAAAGAGACCCAGTACTTC. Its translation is CASSPGPGTVKETQYF.

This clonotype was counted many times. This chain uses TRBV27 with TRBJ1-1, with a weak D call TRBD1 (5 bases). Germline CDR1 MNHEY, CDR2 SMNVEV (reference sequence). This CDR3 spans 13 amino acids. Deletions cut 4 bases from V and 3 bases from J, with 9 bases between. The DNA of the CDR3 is TGTGCCAGCAGTTGGGGGAAGGACACTGAAGCTTTCTTT. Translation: CASSWGKDTEAFF.

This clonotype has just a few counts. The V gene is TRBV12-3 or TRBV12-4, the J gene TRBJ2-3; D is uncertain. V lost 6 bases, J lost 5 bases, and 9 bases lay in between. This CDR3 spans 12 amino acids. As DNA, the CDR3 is TGTGCCAGCAGCCAGATGGGAGATACGCAGTATTTT. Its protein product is CASSQMGDTQYF.

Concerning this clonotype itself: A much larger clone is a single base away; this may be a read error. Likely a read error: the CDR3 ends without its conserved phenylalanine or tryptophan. The CDR3: CATSEGTPEEQFI. The CDR3 DNA reads as TGTGCCACCAGTGAAGGGACCCCCGAAGAGCAGTTCATC. V gene TRBV24-1 combines with J gene TRBJ2-1, with D tentatively TRBD1 or TRBD2 (5 bases each). Germline V gives CDR1 KGHDR, CDR2 SFDVKD. The ends were cut back, 4 bases at V and 10 bases at J, with 13 bases in the middle. The CDR3 has 13 residues.

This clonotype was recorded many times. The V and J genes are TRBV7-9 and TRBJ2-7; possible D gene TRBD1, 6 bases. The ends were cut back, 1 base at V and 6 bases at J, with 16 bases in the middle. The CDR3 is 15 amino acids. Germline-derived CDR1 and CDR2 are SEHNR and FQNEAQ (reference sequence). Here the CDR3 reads CASSLVIGGRGEQYF. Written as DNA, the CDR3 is TGTGCCAGCAGCTTAGTGATTGGGGGCCGGGGCGAGCAGTACTTC.

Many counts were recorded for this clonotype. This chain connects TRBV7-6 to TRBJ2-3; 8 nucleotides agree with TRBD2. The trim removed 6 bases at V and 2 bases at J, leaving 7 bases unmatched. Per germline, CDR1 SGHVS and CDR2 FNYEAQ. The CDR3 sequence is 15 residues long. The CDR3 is CASRSTSGNTDTQYF. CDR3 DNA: TGTGCCAGCAGGTCTACTAGCGGAAACACAGATACGCAGTATTTT.

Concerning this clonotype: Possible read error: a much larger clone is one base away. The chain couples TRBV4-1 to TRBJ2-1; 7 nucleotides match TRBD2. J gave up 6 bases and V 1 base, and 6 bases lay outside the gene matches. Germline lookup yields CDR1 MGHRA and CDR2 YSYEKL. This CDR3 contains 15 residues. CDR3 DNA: TGCGCCAGCAGCCAAGCTAGCGGACCATGCAATGAGCAGTTCTTC. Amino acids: CASSQASGPCNEQFF.

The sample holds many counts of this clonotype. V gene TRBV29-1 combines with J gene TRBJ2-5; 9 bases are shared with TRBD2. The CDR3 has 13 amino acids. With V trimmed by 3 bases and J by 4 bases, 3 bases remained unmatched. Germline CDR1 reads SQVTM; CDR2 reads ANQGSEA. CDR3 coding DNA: TGCAGCGTTGATCTAGCGGGGATAGAGACCCAGTACTTC. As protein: CSVDLAGIETQYF.

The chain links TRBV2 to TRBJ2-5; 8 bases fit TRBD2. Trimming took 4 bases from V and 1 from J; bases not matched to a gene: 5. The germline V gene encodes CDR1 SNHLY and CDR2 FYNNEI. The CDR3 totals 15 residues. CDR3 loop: CASSGRGGRQETQYF. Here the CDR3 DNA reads TGTGCCAGCAGTGGACGGGGGGGCCGCCAAGAGACCCAGTACTTC.

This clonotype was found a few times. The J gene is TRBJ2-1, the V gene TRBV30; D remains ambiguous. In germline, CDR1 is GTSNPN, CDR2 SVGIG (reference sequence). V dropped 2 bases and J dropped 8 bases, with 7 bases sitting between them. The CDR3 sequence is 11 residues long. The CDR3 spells CAWSLTYEQFF. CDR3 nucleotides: TGTGCCTGGAGTTTGACTTATGAGCAGTTCTTC.

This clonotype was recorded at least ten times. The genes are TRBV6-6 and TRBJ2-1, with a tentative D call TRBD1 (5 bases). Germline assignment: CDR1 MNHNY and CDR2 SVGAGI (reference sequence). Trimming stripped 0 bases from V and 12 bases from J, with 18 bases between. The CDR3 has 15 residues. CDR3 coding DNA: TGTGCCAGCAGTTACTCGGGGCAGCTACAGGAAGGGCAGTTCTTC. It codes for CASSYSGQLQEGQFF.

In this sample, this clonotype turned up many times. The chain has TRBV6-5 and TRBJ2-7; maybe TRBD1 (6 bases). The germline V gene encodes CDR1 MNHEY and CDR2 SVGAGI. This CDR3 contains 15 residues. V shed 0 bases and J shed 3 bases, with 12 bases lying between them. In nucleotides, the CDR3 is TGTGCCAGCAGTTACTCGGGGACACTGAACTACGAGCAGTACTTC. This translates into CASSYSGTLNYEQYF.

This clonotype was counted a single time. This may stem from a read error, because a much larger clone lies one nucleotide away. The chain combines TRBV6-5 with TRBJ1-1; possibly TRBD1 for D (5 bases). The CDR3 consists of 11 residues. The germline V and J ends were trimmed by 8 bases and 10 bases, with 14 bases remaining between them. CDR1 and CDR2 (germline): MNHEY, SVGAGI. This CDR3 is CASAGGVGAFF. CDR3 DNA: TGTGCCAGCGCCGGGGGAGTCGGAGCTTTCTTT.

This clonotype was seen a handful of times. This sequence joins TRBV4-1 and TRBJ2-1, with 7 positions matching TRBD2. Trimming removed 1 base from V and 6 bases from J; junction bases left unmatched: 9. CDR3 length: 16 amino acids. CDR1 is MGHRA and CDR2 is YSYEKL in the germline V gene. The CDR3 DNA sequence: TGCGCCAGCAGCCAAGCTGGCGGGAGTTTGATCAATGAGCAGTTCTTC. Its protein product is CASSQAGGSLINEQFF.

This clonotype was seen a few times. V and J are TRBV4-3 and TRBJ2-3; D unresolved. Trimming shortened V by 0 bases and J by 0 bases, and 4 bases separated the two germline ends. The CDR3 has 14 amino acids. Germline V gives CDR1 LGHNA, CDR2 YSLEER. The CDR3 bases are TGCGCCAGCAGCCAAGATTGGAGCACAGATACGCAGTATTTT. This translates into CASSQDWSTDTQYF.

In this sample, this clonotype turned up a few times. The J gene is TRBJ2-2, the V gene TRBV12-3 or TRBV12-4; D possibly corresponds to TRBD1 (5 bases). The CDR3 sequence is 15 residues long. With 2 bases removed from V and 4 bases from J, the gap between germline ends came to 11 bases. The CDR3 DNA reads TGTGCCAGCAGTTTAATTCAGGGCACCACCGGGGAGCTGTTTTTT. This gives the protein CASSLIQGTTGELFF.

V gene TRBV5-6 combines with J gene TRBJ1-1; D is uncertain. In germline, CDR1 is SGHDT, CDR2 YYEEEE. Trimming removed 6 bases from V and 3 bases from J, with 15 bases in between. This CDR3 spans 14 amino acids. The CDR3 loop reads CASIGSPTYTEAFF. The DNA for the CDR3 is TGTGCCAGCATAGGGTCCCCAACGTACACTGAAGCTTTCTTT.

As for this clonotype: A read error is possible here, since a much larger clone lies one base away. Here the CDR3 reads CASSYGGVNTEAFF. As DNA, the CDR3 is TGTGCCAGCAGTTATGGGGGGGTGAACACTGAAGCTTTCTTT. The rearrangement uses TRBV6-5 and TRBJ1-1, with TRBD1 as a possible D gene (5 bases). With 3 bases removed from V and 0 bases from J, the gap between germline ends came to 8 bases. The CDR3 spans 14 residues. Per the germline V gene, CDR1 is MNHEY and CDR2 is SVGAGI.

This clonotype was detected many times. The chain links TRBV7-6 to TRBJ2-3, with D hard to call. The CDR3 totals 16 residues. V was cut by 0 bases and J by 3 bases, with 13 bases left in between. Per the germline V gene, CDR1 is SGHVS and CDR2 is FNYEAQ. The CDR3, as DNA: TGTGCCAGCAGCTTAGCGCAGTCCATTTTAACAGATACGCAGTATTTT. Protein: CASSLAQSILTDTQYF.

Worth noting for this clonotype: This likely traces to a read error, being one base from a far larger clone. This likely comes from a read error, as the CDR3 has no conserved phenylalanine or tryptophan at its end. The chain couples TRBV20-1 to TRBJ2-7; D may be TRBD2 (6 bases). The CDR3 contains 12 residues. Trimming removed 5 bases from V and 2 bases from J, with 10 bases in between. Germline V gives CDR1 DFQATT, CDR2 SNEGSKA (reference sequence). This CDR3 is CSAGTGTYEQYL. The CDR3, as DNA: TGCAGTGCTGGGACTGGCACCTACGAGCAGTACCTC.

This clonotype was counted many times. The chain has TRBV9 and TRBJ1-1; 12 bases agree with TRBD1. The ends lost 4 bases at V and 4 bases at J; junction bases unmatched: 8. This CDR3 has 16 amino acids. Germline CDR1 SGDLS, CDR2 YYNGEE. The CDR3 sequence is CASSTAWDRGPTEAFF. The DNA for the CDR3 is TGTGCCAGCAGCACCGCCTGGGACAGGGGGCCCACTGAAGCTTTCTTT.